Detailed here is one TCR beta chain. The data belong to a study of human CD8 memory T cell subsets. The CDR3 is 15 amino acids. CDR1 MDHEN and CDR2 SYDVKM come from the germline V gene. A UMI-labeled 5' RACE approach was the method that produced the TCR beta libraries. Reanalyzing the 5' RACE reads, TCRdb keeps one entry per CDR3 protein, without DNA. The sample has about 18,000 distinct CDR3 sequences. Input material: CD8+ T cells from PBMCs. The sequence derives from a human donor in good health. The rearrangement uses TRBV28 and TRBJ2-7; no DNA is available, so the TRBD1 call from TCRdb remains unchecked. The CDR3 reads CASSLGQELSYEQYF. The full variable domain, rest sourced from reference TRBV28 and TRBJ2-7, is DVKVTQSSRYLVKRTGEKVFLECVQDMDHENMFWYRQDPGLGLRLIYFSYDVKMKEKGDIPEGYSVSREKKERFSLILESASTNQTSMYLCASSLGQELSYEQYFGPGTRLTVT.